Below, 22 T cell receptor beta chains from the same sample are listed, as sequenced in a study of CD8+ T cells in alopecia areata. Extracted from the samples, RNA was reverse transcribed into cDNA to serve as the sequencing template. Repertoires were generated with immunoSEQ multiplex PCR, while TCRdb's copy carries only in-frame clones and drops some. Here the sample spans 130,000 or so clones, around 63% being singletons. Treatment given: oral pan-JAK inhibitor, 5-10 mg twice daily. The sample consisted of CD4+ T cells sorted from blood, taken at week 4, from a patient treated with tofacitinib. The receptors stem from a human donor with alopecia areata.

This clone was counted a few times. The chain is built from TRBV29-1 and TRBJ2-5, with 9 positions matching TRBD2. The CDR3 has 13 amino acids. CDR1 and CDR2 (germline): SQVTM, ANQGSEA. V trimming: 4 bases; J trimming: 3 bases; junction bases outside the gene matches: 3. DNA of the CDR3: TGCAGCGTTGCTAGCGGGACCGAAGAGACCCAGTACTTC. Residues: CSVASGTEETQYF.

The V call is TRBV5-1, the J call TRBJ2-2; 8 bases fit TRBD2. Per germline, CDR1 SGHRS and CDR2 YFSETQ. The CDR3 is made up of 14 amino acids. V lost 6 bases and J lost 3; bases outside the gene matches: 4. CDR3 sequence (DNA): TGCGCCAGCAAGCGGGGGATGGACACCGGGGAGCTGTTTTTT. Its translation is CASKRGMDTGELFF.

The CDR3 region has the DNA TGTGCCAGCAGGGGCAGGGTCGGGACCCAGTACTTC. This translates into CASRGRVGTQYF. This sequence joins TRBV6-6 and TRBJ2-5; weak D call: TRBD1 (5 bases). Germline-derived CDR1 and CDR2 are MNHNY and SVGAGI (reference sequence). With 6 bases removed from V and 7 bases from J, the gap between germline ends came to 12 bases. The length of the CDR3 is 12 residues.

The chain couples TRBV5-1 to TRBJ1-2; TRBD1 matches 9 bases. V gave up 3 bases and J gave up 6 bases; unmatched junction bases: 12. Germline lookup yields CDR1 SGHRS and CDR2 YFSETQ. The CDR3 length is 16 residues. CDR3 sequence: CASSSHSRTGEDGYTF. CDR3 DNA sequence: TGCGCCAGCAGCTCCCACTCCCGGACAGGGGAGGATGGCTACACCTTC.

Regarding this clone: The identical CDR3 is also encoded by other nucleotide sequences in the sample. V usage is TRBV30 and J usage is TRBJ2-5; D gene ambiguous. Trimming stripped 1 base from V and 4 bases from J, with 4 bases between. The germline gives CDR1 GTSNPN, CDR2 SVGIG (reference sequence). The CDR3 extends over 11 amino acids. CDR3 residues: CAWSAGETQYF. The CDR3 DNA is TGTGCCTGGAGTGCAGGAGAGACCCAGTACTTC.

The chain is built from TRBV5-1 and TRBJ1-5; no reliable D call. This CDR3 has 13 amino acids. Trimming took off 3 bases at V and 4 bases at J, with 8 bases between the two ends. Germline values: CDR1 SGHRS, CDR2 YFSETQ. DNA of the CDR3: TGCGCCAGCAGCTCAGACGGGAATCAGCCCCAGCATTTT. Residues: CASSSDGNQPQHF.

The chain carries TRBV4-3 and TRBJ1-2; D is possibly TRBD1 (5 bases). V lost 4 bases and J 4 bases, leaving 7 bases between the germline ends. This CDR3 is built from 12 residues. Germline V gives CDR1 LGHNA, CDR2 YSLEER. This CDR3 reads CASSLGGYGYTF. CDR3 DNA sequence: TGCGCCAGCAGCCTGGGGGGCTATGGCTACACCTTC.

DNA of the CDR3: TGTGCCAGCAGCAGCGGGGGGGCAAGCAATGAGCAGTTCTTC. Protein product: CASSSGGASNEQFF. The rearrangement uses TRBV11-2 and TRBJ2-1; 10 bases map to TRBD2. The CDR3 consists of 14 residues. V lost 5 bases, J lost 6 bases, and 4 bases stayed unmatched. From germline, CDR1 is SGHAT and CDR2 FQNNGV.

The rearrangement joins TRBV19 to TRBJ1-2; D not certain. The CDR3 consists of 16 residues. Germline V gene sequence: CDR1 LNHDA, CDR2 SQIVND (reference sequence). V was pared by 3 bases and J by 8 bases, with 22 bases between. CDR3 loop: CASSIPGRPGGRGYTF. Here the CDR3 DNA reads TGTGCCAGTAGTATTCCGGGAAGACCGGGCGGGCGAGGCTACACCTTC.

This clone was detected once. The rearrangement links TRBV5-1 to TRBJ2-1; 9 nucleotides line up with TRBD2. V lost 4 bases to trimming and J lost 4 bases; unmatched junction nucleotides: 6. The CDR3 totals 15 residues. CDR1 is SGHRS and CDR2 is YFSETQ in the germline V gene. The CDR3 here is CASSRGAGGYNEQFF. The CDR3 DNA reads TGCGCCAGCAGCCGCGGGGCGGGAGGGTACAATGAGCAGTTCTTC.

The chain links TRBV4-1 to TRBJ2-5, with TRBD1 matching 10 bases. The V and J ends lost 5 bases and 3 bases, in that order; junction bases with no gene match: 12. In germline, CDR1 is MGHRA, CDR2 YSYEKL. The CDR3 extends over 17 amino acids. The CDR3 DNA reads as TGCGCCAGCAGCTACTTTTTAGGACAGGGGGATAAAGAGACCCAGTACTTC. Translated: CASSYFLGQGDKETQYF.

This clone was observed a handful of times. The chain recombines TRBV5-1 with TRBJ2-5; 9 bases fit TRBD1. Germline CDR1 and CDR2: SGHRS and YFSETQ. This CDR3 is built from 14 residues. Trimming at V came to 4 bases and at J to 5 bases, leaving 6 bases not matched to a gene. CDR3 sequence: CASSATGGYETQYF. The CDR3, as DNA: TGCGCCAGCAGCGCCACAGGGGGCTATGAGACCCAGTACTTC.

V is TRBV30 and J is TRBJ1-3, with 7 nucleotides matching TRBD1. Germline V CDR1 and CDR2: GTSNPN, SVGIG (reference sequence). This CDR3 comprises 13 residues. Trimming took 5 bases from V and 9 from J; bases not matched to a gene: 10. CDR3 loop: CAWGYEGALTIYF. CDR3 sequence (DNA): TGTGCCTGGGGATACGAGGGGGCTCTCACCATATATTTT.

This clone was counted between two and nine times. The chain couples TRBV7-2 to TRBJ2-2; 7 positions match TRBD1. The germline gives CDR1 SGHTA, CDR2 FQGNSA. This CDR3 has 14 residues. Germline trimming cut 1 base from V and 5 bases from J; bases unmatched to any gene: 1. CDR3 sequence reads: CASSLDRGTGELFF. The CDR3 DNA reads TGTGCCAGCAGCTTAGACAGGGGTACCGGGGAGCTGTTTTTT.

The chain's CDR3 is CAISERPPGGPQHF. The CDR3 coding sequence is TGTGCCATCAGTGAGCGACCACCAGGGGGGCCCCAGCATTTT. The rearrangement uses TRBV10-3 and TRBJ1-5, with 7 nucleotides matching TRBD1. Germline-derived CDR1 and CDR2 are ENHRY and SYGVKD. CDR3 length equals 14 residues. The V and J ends lost 2 bases and 9 bases, in that order; junction bases with no gene match: 7.

Only one count was recorded for this clone. The chain combines TRBV7-2 with TRBJ1-2; D gene ambiguous. V dropped 1 base and J dropped 5 bases, with 11 bases sitting between them. The CDR3 is 14 amino acids. Germline CDR1 reads SGHTA; CDR2 reads FQGNSA. As DNA, the CDR3 is TGTGCCAGCAGCTTAGGGTCAGGAGGGTATGGCTACACCTTC. It yields the protein CASSLGSGGYGYTF.

The V and J genes are TRBV5-1 and TRBJ2-6; 7 bases fit TRBD1. Germline-derived CDR1 and CDR2 are SGHRS and YFSETQ. The CDR3 consists of 16 residues. The trim removed 3 bases at V and 0 bases at J, leaving 3 bases unmatched. As DNA, the CDR3 is TGCGCCAGCAGCTCGGGACAGCCCTCTGGGGCCAACGTCCTGACTTTC. This sequence encodes CASSSGQPSGANVLTF.

The gene calls are TRBV7-8 and TRBJ2-1; 8 positions match TRBD2. In germline, CDR1 is SGHVS, CDR2 FQNEAQ. The length of the CDR3 is 15 residues. Trimming removed 6 bases from V and 4 bases from J; junction bases left unmatched: 8. The CDR3 DNA follows: TGTGCCAGCAGTCCTCCGGGACTAGGTTACAATGAGCAGTTCTTC. Its protein product is CASSPPGLGYNEQFF.

This clone appeared a few times. The chain is built from TRBV6-1 and TRBJ2-1; 8 nucleotides match TRBD1. CDR1 MNHNS and CDR2 SASEGT come from the germline V gene. This CDR3 is 15 amino acids long. J gave up 4 bases and V 5 bases, and 7 bases lay outside the gene matches. As DNA, the CDR3 is TGTGCCAGCAGTACAGGGACAGGAACTTACAATGAGCAGTTCTTC. Translating gives CASSTGTGTYNEQFF.

The V call is TRBV7-9, the J call TRBJ2-7; 8 positions match TRBD1. The V and J ends lost 5 bases and 3 bases, in that order; junction bases with no gene match: 6. Germline V CDR1 and CDR2: SEHNR, FQNEAQ (reference sequence). The CDR3 spans 14 residues. This CDR3 is CASSTGQGFYEQYF. CDR3 nucleotides: TGTGCCAGCAGCACCGGACAGGGATTCTACGAGCAGTACTTC.

This clone was recorded a few times. This sequence joins TRBV9 and TRBJ2-3; 8 bases line up with TRBD2. The V and J ends lost 3 bases and 7 bases, in that order; junction bases with no gene match: 7. This CDR3 is built from 14 residues. The germline V gene encodes CDR1 SGDLS and CDR2 YYNGEE. The CDR3: CASSGQLAANTQYF. The CDR3, as DNA: TGTGCCAGCAGCGGCCAACTAGCGGCGAATACGCAGTATTTT.

The V call is TRBV23-1, the J call TRBJ1-5, with D possibly matching TRBD1 (5 bases). TRBV23-1 is treated as an ORF (open reading frame) with a function not yet certain. V was shortened by 3 bases and J by 0 bases, with 21 bases between the two germline ends. This CDR3 spans 19 amino acids. CDR3 sequence: CASSHLGREVSDSNQPQHF. The CDR3 nucleotides read TGCGCCAGCAGTCATCTTGGCAGGGAAGTATCGGATAGCAATCAGCCCCAGCATTTT.